This TCR beta chain was sequenced in a study of early T cells in non-severe SARS-CoV-2 infection listed by TCRdb under 2021. Regarding the study in general: TCR sequencing used bulk RNA from unsorted whole blood, so alpha and beta chains could not be paired. Results and caveats for the whole study, not just this receptor: VDJdb matching was skewed toward anti-spike CD8 responses, so virus-specific expansions were likely underestimated and private and CD4 specificities were missed.

The study was a case-control design nested within a healthcare worker cohort in London, UK, with weekly nasopharyngeal swab PCR tests and blood sampling. Healthcare workers were recruited during the week of the UK lockdown, between 23 and 31 March 2020, and followed weekly for up to 16 weeks. This clonotype has more than one count but fewer than ten. The antigen it binds to is not known. No per-base quality is available; no much larger clone lies one base away. Its CDR3 holds 16 amino acids, cysteine through phenylalanine. The entry retains the CDR3 DNA only, 48 bases that are in frame from base 1. CDR1 is given as LGHNA and CDR2 as YSLEER, both from the germline V gene. Deletion took 1 base off V and 6 bases off J, with a span of 19 bases between the germline ends. Library construction relied on 5' RACE. TCRdb shows the sequencer as NextSeq 500. In the TCR library protocol, unique molecular identifiers were attached to individual cDNA molecules to correct for PCR bias and sequencing error. Sequencing covered both TCR alpha and beta chains, and within each sample the abundances of alpha and beta sequences were tightly co-correlated. In the authors' own workflow: Decombinator V4 was used to perform V gene, J gene and CDR3 annotation of TCR sequences. Expanded TCRs were defined as changing significantly between any two time points under a Poisson model with p below 0.0001. TCR abundances were normalised to the total number of TCRs sequenced in each sample and reported as counts per million. TRAV1-2 paired with TRAJ12, TRAJ20 or TRAJ33 defined MAIT TCRs, while TRAV10 paired with TRAJ18 defined iNKT TCRs. A search of VDJdb, accessed on 1 November 2021, was run for TCRs annotated to CMV, EBV and SARS-CoV-2, with TCRs annotated for multiple antigens excluded. In-frame beta chains were kept once TCRdb had trimmed the public reads at Q25 with fastp and called clones with MiXCR. Rows are combined by CDR3 protein, so each entry shows the most common genes and DNA. These V and J calls derive from TCRdb rather than the authors' analysis. The sample table shows tens of thousands of distinct CDR3 sequences, and roughly an eighth are seen once. The ten largest make up approximately 1.4% of the sample.

The sequence was obtained from an adult who was a healthcare worker with PCR-confirmed SARS-CoV-2 infection or an uninfected control (not recorded which). Rearrangement joined TRBV4-3 to TRBJ2-7; no D gene call is confident. Source: whole blood, taken at baseline. The DNA sequence is as follows: TGCGCCAGCAGCCAAGTGATAACTCCGGCCGGCGGCGAGCAGTACTTC. Protein translation: CASSQVITPAGGEQYF.